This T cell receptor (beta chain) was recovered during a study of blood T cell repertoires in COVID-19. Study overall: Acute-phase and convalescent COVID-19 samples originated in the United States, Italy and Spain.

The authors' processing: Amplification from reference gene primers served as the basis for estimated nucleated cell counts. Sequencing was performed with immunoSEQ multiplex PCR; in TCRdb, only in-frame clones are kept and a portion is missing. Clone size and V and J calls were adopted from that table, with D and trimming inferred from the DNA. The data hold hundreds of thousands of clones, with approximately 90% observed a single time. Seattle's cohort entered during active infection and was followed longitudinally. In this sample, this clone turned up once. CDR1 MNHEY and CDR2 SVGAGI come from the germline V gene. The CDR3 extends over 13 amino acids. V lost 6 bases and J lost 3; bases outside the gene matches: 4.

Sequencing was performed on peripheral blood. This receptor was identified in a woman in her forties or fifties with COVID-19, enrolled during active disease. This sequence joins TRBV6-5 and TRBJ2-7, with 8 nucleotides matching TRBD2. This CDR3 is CASSPRGGYEQYF. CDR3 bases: TGTGCCAGCAGCCCCCGGGGGGGCTACGAGCAGTACTTC.